The 18 T cell receptor beta chains below come from one sample, sequenced in a study of regulatory T cells in long-lasting Graves disease. Described time point: persistent/refractory GD, antithyroid drugs over 5 years with positive TRAb. Generation of the TCR library employed RNA extracted from PBMCs. Construction of TCR beta libraries relied on iRepertoire HTBI primers and on Arm-PCR targeting CDR3 regions. MiXCR, applied by TCRdb to the multiplex PCR reads, yields one record per CDR3 protein. The table includes 600,000 to 800,000 distinct CDR3 sequences, around 30% detected once. Here the sequenced sample was peripheral blood mononuclear cells (PBMCs), taken when the disease was refractory, from a patient treated with antithyroid drugs. These TCRs come from a female donor with Graves disease.

This clonotype was seen a handful of times. V usage is TRBV11-2 and J usage is TRBJ2-4; TRBD2 agrees at 7 bases. Germline CDR1 SGHAT, CDR2 FQNNGV. Trimming took 0 bases from V and 0 from J; bases not matched to a gene: 5. The CDR3 spans 17 residues. The CDR3 coding sequence is TGTGCCAGCAGCTTAGAGGGGCTAGCGGTAGCCAAAAACATTCAGTACTTC. It translates to CASSLEGLAVAKNIQYF. The complete variable domain, with remaining parts taken from reference TRBV11-2 and TRBJ2-4, reads EAGVAQSPRYKIIEKRQSVAFWCNPISGHATLYWYQQILGQGPKLLIQFQNNGVVDDSQLPKDRFSAERLKGVDSTLKIQPAKLEDSAVYLCASSLEGLAVAKNIQYFGAGTRLSVL.

V and J are TRBV7-9 and TRBJ1-5, with a tentative D call TRBD1 (6 bases). The germline V gene encodes CDR1 SEHNR and CDR2 FQNEAQ (reference sequence). This CDR3 is built from 14 residues. Deletions cut 3 bases from V and 3 bases from J, with 9 bases between. CDR3 in amino acids: CASSLTGHNQPQHF. CDR3 DNA: TGTGCCAGCAGCTTGACAGGTCACAATCAGCCCCAGCATTTT.

This clonotype was counted a few times. V usage is TRBV6-1 and J usage is TRBJ1-2, with 7 bases lining up with TRBD1. V trimming: 4 bases; J trimming: 2 bases; junction bases outside the gene matches: 7. Germline values: CDR1 MNHNS, CDR2 SASEGT. This CDR3 is 15 amino acids long. CDR3 region: CASSVGQANNYGYTF. The CDR3 nucleotides are TGTGCCAGCAGTGTCGGACAGGCGAACAACTATGGCTACACCTTC.

This clonotype was detected a few times. The chain has TRBV10-3 and TRBJ2-7; 14 bases are shared with TRBD2. CDR1 is ENHRY and CDR2 is SYGVKD in the germline V gene. V trimming: 6 bases; J trimming: 5 bases; junction bases outside the gene matches: 3. The CDR3 totals 14 residues. CDR3 bases: TGTGCCATCAGGATGGGACTAGCGGGAGACGAGCAGTACTTC. This translates into CAIRMGLAGDEQYF.

This clonotype showed up just a few times. A clone one base away is much larger, so this may be a read error. This chain joins TRBV11-2 and TRBJ1-4; possible D gene TRBD1, 6 bases. V lost 5 bases and J lost 4, with 14 bases in between. In germline, CDR1 is SGHAT, CDR2 FQNNGV. This CDR3 has 15 residues. CDR3 bases: TGTGCCAGCAGCCCCAGGGGAGGGCTTAATGAAAAACTGTTTTTT. The encoded protein is CASSPRGGLNEKLFF.

This sequence joins TRBV5-4 and TRBJ1-1; 8 nucleotides match TRBD1. The CDR3 length is 14 residues. Germline V gene data show CDR1 as SGHNT and CDR2 as YYREEE (reference sequence). Trimming cost V 0 bases and J 8 bases; bases outside gene matches: 6. CDR3: CASSLGPGTGEAFF. DNA of the CDR3: TGTGCCAGCAGCTTGGGCCCCGGGACAGGAGAAGCTTTCTTT.

This clonotype has at least ten counts. The chain carries TRBV28 and TRBJ1-1, with 8 nucleotides matching TRBD1. CDR3 length: 16 amino acids. Germline loops: CDR1 MDHEN, CDR2 SYDVKM. Trimming took 5 bases from V and 5 from J; bases not matched to a gene: 13. Written as DNA, the CDR3 is TGTGCCAGCAGTCTGGCTGCCAGGGGGCGCCGAACTGAAGCTTTCTTT. This translates into CASSLAARGRRTEAFF.

J is TRBJ1-1 and V is TRBV12-3 or TRBV12-4, with TRBD1 as a possible D gene (6 bases). This CDR3 comprises 14 residues. The V end lost 6 bases, the J end lost 5 bases, and 16 bases lay between the germline ends. CDR3 DNA sequence: TGTGCCAGCAGGGCGGGGGGGGCCCGAACTGAAGCTTTCTTT. Its protein product is CASRAGGARTEAFF.

This chain uses TRBV9 with TRBJ1-1; no clear D gene. The CDR3 totals 15 residues. Germline V gives CDR1 SGDLS, CDR2 YYNGEE. Trimming cost V 4 bases and J 4 bases, with 17 bases left between them. The CDR3 region has the DNA TGTGCCAGCAGCCCGTCCGTAATGTTGGGCACTGAAGCTTTCTTT. Its translation is CASSPSVMLGTEAFF.

A few counts support this clonotype. The J gene is TRBJ2-7, the V gene TRBV5-1; D remains unclear. Germline V CDR1 and CDR2: SGHRS, YFSETQ. The CDR3 sequence is 14 residues long. V dropped 0 bases and J dropped 0 bases, with 7 bases sitting between them. CDR3 nucleotides: TGCGCCAGCAGCTTGGCCTCAGACTCCTACGAGCAGTACTTC. It encodes CASSLASDSYEQYF.

This clonotype was picked up many times. This chain joins TRBV2 and TRBJ2-7; 12 nucleotides line up with TRBD2. The CDR3 spans 16 residues. Losses at the gene ends were 2 bases for V and 4 bases for J; bases not matched to a gene: 6. Germline CDR1 SNHLY, CDR2 FYNNEI. The CDR3 coding sequence is TGTGCCAGCAGTGAATACATTCTAGCGGGAGGGTACGAGCAGTACTTC. The encoded protein is CASSEYILAGGYEQYF.

There are many counts of this clonotype. The chain employs TRBV6-1 and TRBJ2-5, with D possibly being TRBD1 (5 bases). The CDR3 is 14 residues long. The V and J ends lost 2 bases and 1 base respectively, with 8 bases between them. Germline CDR1 reads MNHNS; CDR2 reads SASEGT. For the CDR3, the DNA is TGTGCCAGCAGTGAACGACAGACCCAAGAGACCCAGTACTTC. Translating it yields CASSERQTQETQYF.

This clonotype was seen many times. The V gene is TRBV6-5, the J gene TRBJ1-4; D is perhaps TRBD1 (6 bases). The CDR3 contains 15 residues. The germline gives CDR1 MNHEY, CDR2 SVGAGI. The V gene lost 0 bases and the J gene lost 8 bases, with 13 bases spanning the gap. The DNA of the CDR3 is TGTGCCAGCAGTTACTCGCCCAGGGGTGGCGAAAAACTGTTTTTT. It is translated as CASSYSPRGGEKLFF.

CDR3 sequence (DNA): TGCAGTGGCGGGGGCGCGGACTTGGAGCAGTACTTC. Translating gives CSGGGADLEQYF. The J gene is TRBJ2-7, the V gene TRBV20-1; a possible D gene is TRBD2 (7 bases). V was clipped by 7 bases and J by 7 bases, with 17 bases between them. The CDR3 runs 12 residues. Germline V gives CDR1 DFQATT, CDR2 SNEGSKA (reference sequence).

This clonotype was recorded a few times. Written as DNA, the CDR3 is TGTGCCAGCAGTTCTTTGGGGGGAGCTAACTATGGCTACACCTTC. Protein sequence: CASSSLGGANYGYTF. J is TRBJ1-2 and V is TRBV12-3 or TRBV12-4; tentative D call: TRBD1 (5 bases). The CDR3 totals 15 residues. Trimming cost V 4 bases and J 0 bases, with 12 bases left between them.

This clonotype was counted many times. This chain links TRBV28 with TRBJ2-7; no reliable D call. The CDR3 totals 13 residues. The germline V and J ends were trimmed by 5 bases and 2 bases, with 10 bases remaining between them. Germline-derived CDR1 and CDR2 are MDHEN and SYDVKM. The CDR3 loop is CASSPTLAYEQYF. DNA of the CDR3: TGTGCCAGCAGTCCGACGCTAGCCTACGAGCAGTACTTC.

This clonotype has just a few counts. The rearrangement links TRBV6-1 to TRBJ2-7; possibly TRBD2 for D (6 bases). Germline assignment: CDR1 MNHNS and CDR2 SASEGT. V was cut by 7 bases and J by 2 bases, with 12 bases left in between. CDR3 size: 13 residues. The DNA for the CDR3 is TGTGCCAGCAAGGAGGGCAACACCTACGAGCAGTACTTC. Its protein product is CASKEGNTYEQYF.

This clonotype was observed a few times. This chain joins TRBV19 and TRBJ2-7; D tentatively fits TRBD1 or TRBD2 (6 bases each). Per germline, CDR1 LNHDA and CDR2 SQIVND (reference sequence). Trimming took off 5 bases at V and 0 bases at J, with 11 bases between the two ends. The CDR3 is 14 amino acids. CDR3 nucleotide sequence: TGTGCCAGTAGTTGGAGGGGGTCCTCCTACGAGCAGTACTTC. Translating it yields CASSWRGSSYEQYF.